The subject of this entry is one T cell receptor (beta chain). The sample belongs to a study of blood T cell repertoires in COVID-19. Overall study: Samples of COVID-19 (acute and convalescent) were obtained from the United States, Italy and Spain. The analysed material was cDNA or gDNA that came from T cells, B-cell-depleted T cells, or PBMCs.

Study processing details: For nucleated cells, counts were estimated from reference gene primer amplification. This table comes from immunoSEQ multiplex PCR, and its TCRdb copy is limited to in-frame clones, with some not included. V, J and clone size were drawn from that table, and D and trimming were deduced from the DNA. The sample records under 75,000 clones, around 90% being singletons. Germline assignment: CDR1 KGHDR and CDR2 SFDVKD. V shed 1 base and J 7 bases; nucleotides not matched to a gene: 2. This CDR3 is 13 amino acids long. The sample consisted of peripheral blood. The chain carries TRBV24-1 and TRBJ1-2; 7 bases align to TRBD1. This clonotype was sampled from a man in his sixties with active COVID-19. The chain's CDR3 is CATSDFRGSGYTF. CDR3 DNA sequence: TGTGCCACCAGTGATTTCAGGGGGAGTGGCTACACCTTC.